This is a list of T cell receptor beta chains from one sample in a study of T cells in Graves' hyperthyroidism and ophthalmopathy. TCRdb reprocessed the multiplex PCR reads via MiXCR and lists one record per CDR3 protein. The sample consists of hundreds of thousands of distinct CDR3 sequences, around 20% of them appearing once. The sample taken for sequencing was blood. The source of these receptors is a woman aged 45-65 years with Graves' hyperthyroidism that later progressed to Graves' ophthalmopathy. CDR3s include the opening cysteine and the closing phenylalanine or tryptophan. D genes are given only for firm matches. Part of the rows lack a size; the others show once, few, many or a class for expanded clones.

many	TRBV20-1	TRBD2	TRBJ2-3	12	CSASGGADTQYF	TGCAGTGCTAGCGGGGGGGCAGATACGCAGTATTTT
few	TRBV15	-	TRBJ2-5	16	CATSRDVSLRVETQYF	TGTGCCACCAGCAGAGATGTGTCCCTTCGAGTGGAGACCCAGTACTTC
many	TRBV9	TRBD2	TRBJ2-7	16	CASSGRTSGTPGEQYF	TGTGCCAGCAGCGGCCGGACTAGCGGGACCCCGGGGGAGCAGTACTTC
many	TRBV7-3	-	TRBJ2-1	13	CASSPDPSYEQFF	TGTGCCAGCAGCCCAGACCCGTCATATGAGCAGTTCTTC
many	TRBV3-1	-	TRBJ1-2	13	CASSQDRVGGYTF	TGTGCCAGCAGCCAAGACAGGGTAGGCGGCTACACCTTC
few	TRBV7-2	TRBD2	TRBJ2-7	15	CASSSQAGEIYEQYF	TGTGCCAGCAGCTCCCAAGCGGGGGAAATCTACGAGCAGTACTTC
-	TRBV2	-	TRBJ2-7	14	CASSGDLITYEQYF	TGTGCCAGCAGTGGGGACTTAATTACCTACGAGCAGTACTTC
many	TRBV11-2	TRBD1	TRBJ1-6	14	CASSLGGGTSPLHF	TGTGCCAGCAGCTTAGGAGGGGGCACTTCACCCCTCCACTTT
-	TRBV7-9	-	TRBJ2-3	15	CASSLGVSGTDTQYF	TGTGCCAGCAGCTTAGGGGTGTCTGGCACAGATACGCAGTATTTT
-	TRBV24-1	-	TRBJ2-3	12	CATRTRADTQYF	TGTGCCACCAGGACCAGGGCAGATACGCAGTATTTT
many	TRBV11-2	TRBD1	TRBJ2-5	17	CASSLDYGTGGRETQYF	TGTGCCAGCAGCTTAGATTATGGGACAGGGGGACGAGAGACCCAGTACTTC
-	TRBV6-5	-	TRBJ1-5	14	CASSYQSGTQPQHF	TGTGCCAGCAGTTACCAGTCAGGGACTCAGCCCCAGCATTTT
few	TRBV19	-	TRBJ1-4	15	CASRSLTATNEKLFF	TGTGCCAGTAGGTCCCTGACGGCAACTAATGAAAAACTGTTTTTT
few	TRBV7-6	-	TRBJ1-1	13	CASFKAGGTEAFF	TGTGCCAGCTTCAAAGCCGGGGGAACTGAAGCTTTCTTT
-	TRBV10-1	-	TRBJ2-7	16	CASSESKGAASYEQYF	TGCGCCAGCAGTGAGTCGAAAGGGGCCGCCTCCTACGAGCAGTACTTC
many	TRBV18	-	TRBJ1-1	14	CASSPGRQYTEAFF	TGTGCCAGCTCACCGGGAAGACAGTACACTGAAGCTTTCTTT
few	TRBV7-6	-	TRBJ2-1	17	CASSLGLRESSYNEQLF	TGTGCCAGCAGCTTAGGGCTTAGAGAGAGCTCCTACAATGAGCAGCTCTTC
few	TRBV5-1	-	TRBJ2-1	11	CASGRDNEQFF	TGCGCCAGCGGCCGGGACAATGAGCAGTTCTTC
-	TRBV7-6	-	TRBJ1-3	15	CASSLGSRAGNTIYF	TGTGCCAGCAGCTTAGGATCCAGGGCTGGAAACACCATATATTTT
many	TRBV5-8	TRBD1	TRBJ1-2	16	CASSFSTGEAFDGYTF	TGTGCCAGCAGCTTCTCCACAGGGGAAGCTTTCGATGGCTACACCTTC
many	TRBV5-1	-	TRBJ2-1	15	CASSLDSSPYNEQFF	TGCGCCAGCAGCTTGGACTCCTCACCCTACAATGAGCAGTTCTTC
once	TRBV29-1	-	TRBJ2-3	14	CSTPGLKPTDTQYF	TGCAGCACCCCGGGCTTGAAACCCACAGATACGCAGTATTTT
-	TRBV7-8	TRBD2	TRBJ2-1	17	CASSLVAGLSRENEQFF	TGTGCCAGCAGCTTAGTAGCGGGGCTTTCCCGGGAGAATGAGCAGTTCTTC
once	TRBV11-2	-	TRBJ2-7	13	CASVLALPGEQYF	TGTGCCAGCGTACTGGCCCTGCCGGGGGAGCAGTACTTC
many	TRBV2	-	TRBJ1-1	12	CASRRGSAEAFF	TGTGCCAGCAGACGAGGGTCCGCTGAAGCTTTCTTT
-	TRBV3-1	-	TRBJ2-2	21	CASSQLPTLISPQAGTGELFF	TGTGCCAGCAGCCAACTCCCGACCCTGATAAGTCCCCAGGCGGGCACCGGGGAGCTGTTTTTT
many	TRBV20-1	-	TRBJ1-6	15	CSARGTPGRNSPLHF	TGCAGTGCTCGCGGGACACCGGGCCGTAATTCACCCCTCCACTTT
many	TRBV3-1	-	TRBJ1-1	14	CASSLWTGDTEAFF	TGTGCCAGCAGCCTATGGACGGGGGACACTGAAGCTTTCTTT
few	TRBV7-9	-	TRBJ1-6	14	CASSLGTVRSPLHF	TGTGCCAGCAGCTTAGGGACAGTTCGTTCACCCCTCCACTTT